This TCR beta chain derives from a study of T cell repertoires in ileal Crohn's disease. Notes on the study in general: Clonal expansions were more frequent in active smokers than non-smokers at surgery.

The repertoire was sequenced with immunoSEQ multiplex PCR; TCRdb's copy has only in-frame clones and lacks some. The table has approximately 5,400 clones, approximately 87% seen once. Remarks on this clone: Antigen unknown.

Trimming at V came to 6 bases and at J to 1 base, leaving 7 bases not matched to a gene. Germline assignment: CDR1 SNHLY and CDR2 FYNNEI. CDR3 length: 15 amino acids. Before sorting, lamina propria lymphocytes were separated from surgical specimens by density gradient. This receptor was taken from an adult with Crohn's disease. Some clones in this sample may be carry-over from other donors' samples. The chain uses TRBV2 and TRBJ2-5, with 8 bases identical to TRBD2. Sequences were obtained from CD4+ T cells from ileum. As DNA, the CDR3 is TGTGCCAGCAGGACGGCGGGAGGCTTCCAAGAGACCCAGTACTTC. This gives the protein CASRTAGGFQETQYF.